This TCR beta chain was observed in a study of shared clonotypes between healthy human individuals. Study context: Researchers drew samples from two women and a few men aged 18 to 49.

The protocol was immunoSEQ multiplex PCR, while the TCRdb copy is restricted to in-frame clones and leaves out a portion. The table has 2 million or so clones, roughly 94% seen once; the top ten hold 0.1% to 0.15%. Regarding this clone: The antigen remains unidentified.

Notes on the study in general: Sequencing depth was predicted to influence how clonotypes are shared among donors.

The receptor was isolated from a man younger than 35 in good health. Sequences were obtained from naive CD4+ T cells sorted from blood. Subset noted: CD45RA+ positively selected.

CDR3 sequence: CSASVRGQAFF. The CDR3 bases are TGCAGTGCTAGTGTCAGGGGCCAAGCTTTCTTT. The J gene is TRBJ1-1, the V gene TRBV20-1, with D possibly matching TRBD1 (6 bases). The germline gives CDR1 DFQATT, CDR2 SNEGSKA (reference sequence). The CDR3 consists of 11 residues. Trimming removed 3 bases at V and 9 bases at J, with 11 bases between.